This entry is about one T cell receptor beta chain. Its antigen is still unknown. The study ran its PCR with 60 Vbeta and 13 Jbeta primers. Sequenced by immunoSEQ multiplex PCR; TCRdb stores in-frame clones only, minus some. The profile shows about 160,000 clones, about 72% of them singletons. These data originate in a study of cytomegalovirus exposure and HLA in healthy donors. Everyone who donated was a healthy bone marrow donor. Germline V gene lookup returns CDR1 WNHNN and CDR2 SYGVQD (reference sequence). The CDR3 runs to 16 residues. V shed 4 bases and J shed 4 bases, with 19 bases lying between them. Study results and caveats: TCR beta V segments were, for the most part, productive about 90% or about 30% of the time in an earlier analysis.

The TCR originated in a young man in good health and CMV-seropositive. Material: PBMCs. J is TRBJ1-2 and V is TRBV10-1; D perhaps matches TRBD1 (6 bases). This CDR3 reads CASSAARDTTPYGYTF. The CDR3 DNA follows: TGCGCCAGCAGTGCCGCCCGGGACACCACCCCCTATGGCTACACCTTC.